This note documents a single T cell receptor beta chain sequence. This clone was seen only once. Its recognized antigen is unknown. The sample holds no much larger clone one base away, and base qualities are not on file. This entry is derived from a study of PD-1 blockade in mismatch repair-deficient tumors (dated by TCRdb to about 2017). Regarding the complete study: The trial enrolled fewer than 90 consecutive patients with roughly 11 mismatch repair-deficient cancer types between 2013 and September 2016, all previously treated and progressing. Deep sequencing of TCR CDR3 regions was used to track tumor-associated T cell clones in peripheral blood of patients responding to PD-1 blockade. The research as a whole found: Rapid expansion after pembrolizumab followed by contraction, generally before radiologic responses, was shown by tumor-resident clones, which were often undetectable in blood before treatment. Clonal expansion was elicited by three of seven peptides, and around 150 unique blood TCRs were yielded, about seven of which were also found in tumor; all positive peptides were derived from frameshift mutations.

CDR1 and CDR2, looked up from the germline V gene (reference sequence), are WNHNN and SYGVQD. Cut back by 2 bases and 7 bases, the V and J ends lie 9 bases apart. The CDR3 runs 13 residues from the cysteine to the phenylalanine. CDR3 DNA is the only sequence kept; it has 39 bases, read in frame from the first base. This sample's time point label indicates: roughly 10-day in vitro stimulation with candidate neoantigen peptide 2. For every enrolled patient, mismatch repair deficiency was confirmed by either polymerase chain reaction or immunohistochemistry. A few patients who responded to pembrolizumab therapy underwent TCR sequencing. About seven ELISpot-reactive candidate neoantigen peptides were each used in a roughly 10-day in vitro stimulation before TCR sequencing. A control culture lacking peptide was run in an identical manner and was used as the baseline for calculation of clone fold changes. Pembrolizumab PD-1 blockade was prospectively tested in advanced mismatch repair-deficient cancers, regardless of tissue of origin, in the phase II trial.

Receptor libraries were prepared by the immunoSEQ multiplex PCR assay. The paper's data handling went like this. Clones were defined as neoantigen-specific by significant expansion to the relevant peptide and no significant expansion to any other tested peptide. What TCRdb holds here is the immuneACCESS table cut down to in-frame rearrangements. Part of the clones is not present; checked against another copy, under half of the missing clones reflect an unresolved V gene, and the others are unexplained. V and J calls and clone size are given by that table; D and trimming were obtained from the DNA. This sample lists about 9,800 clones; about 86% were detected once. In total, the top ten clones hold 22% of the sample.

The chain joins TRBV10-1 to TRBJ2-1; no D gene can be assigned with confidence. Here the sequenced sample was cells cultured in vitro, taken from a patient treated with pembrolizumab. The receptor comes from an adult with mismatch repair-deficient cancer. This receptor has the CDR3 CASSESLGNEQFF. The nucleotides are TGCGCCAGCAGTGAGAGCCTGGGGAATGAGCAGTTCTTC.